This T cell receptor (beta chain) originates from a study of cytomegalovirus exposure and HLA in healthy donors. Study outcomes and limitations: In a later analysis, HLA-C alleles had the fewest associated TCRs, DRB1 alleles the most. As immune exposure information, only CMV serostatus was available. A later analysis showed HLA-associated TCR beta chains outstripping equally common others in clonal expansion.

The PCR ran on 60 Vbeta and 13 Jbeta primers. This table comes from immunoSEQ multiplex PCR, and its TCRdb copy is limited to in-frame clones, with some not included. The sample includes approximately 110,000 clones, 65% to 85% of them seen just once. V lost 8 bases, J lost 4 bases, and 2 bases stayed unmatched. Germline CDR1 SGHVS, CDR2 FQNEAQ. This CDR3 spans 11 amino acids. On this clone: Its specificity is unknown.

This clonotype originated in a man aged 50-59 years in good health and CMV-seronegative. The V and J genes are TRBV7-8 and TRBJ2-7; 7 nucleotides align to TRBD1. Sequencing input: PBMCs. CDR3 residues: CASGTAYEQYF. The CDR3 DNA sequence: TGTGCCAGCGGGACAGCTTACGAGCAGTACTTC.